One and the same sample provided the 14 T cell receptor beta chains below, sequenced in a study of stem cell transplantation in POMP-related autoinflammatory disease. Assay: immunoSEQ multiplex PCR; the TCRdb copy retains only in-frame clones and omits some. Among roughly 70,000 clones, roughly 93% were seen once, and the ten largest hold around 0.72%. The sequences come from CD4+ T cells from PBMCs, collected after stem cell transplantation. Receptors originate from a human patient with POMP-related autoinflammation and immune dysregulation (PRAID). These T cells may partly come from the graft donor.

The chain links TRBV9 to TRBJ2-3; 13 bases are a match to TRBD2. Germline values: CDR1 SGDLS, CDR2 YYNGEE. The CDR3 contains 20 residues. V lost 0 bases and J lost 3; bases outside the gene matches: 13. CDR3 residues: CASSVAPTSGGAGGTDTQYF. The CDR3 DNA follows: TGTGCCAGCAGCGTAGCTCCTACTAGCGGGGGGGCCGGAGGAACAGATACGCAGTATTTT.

The chain employs TRBV7-9 and TRBJ2-7; D may be TRBD2 (5 bases). CDR1 SEHNR and CDR2 FQNEAQ come from the germline V gene (reference sequence). This CDR3 is built from 13 residues. Between the trimmed V and J ends, which lost 5 bases and 7 bases, there was a span of 15 bases. CDR3: CASSTWGAREQYF. DNA for the CDR3: TGTGCCAGCAGCACCTGGGGAGCGAGAGAGCAGTACTTC.

The rearrangement joins TRBV4-2 to TRBJ1-1; maybe TRBD1 (5 bases). CDR3 length: 15 residues. Germline lookup yields CDR1 LGHNA and CDR2 YNFKEQ. V was pared by 0 bases and J by 4 bases, with 12 bases between. The CDR3 DNA sequence: TGTGCCAGCAGCCAAGATTTCAGGGAGGCCACTGAAGCTTTCTTT. This sequence encodes CASSQDFREATEAFF.

The chain joins TRBV6-5 to TRBJ1-1; D might be TRBD1 (5 bases). Trimming took off 6 bases at V and 0 bases at J, with 11 bases between the two ends. The germline CDR1 and CDR2 sequences are MNHEY and SVGAGI. The CDR3 totals 14 residues. The CDR3 DNA follows: TGTGCCAGCAGCCGAGACAGAATGAACACTGAAGCTTTCTTT. Residues: CASSRDRMNTEAFF.

The rearrangement uses TRBV6-1 and TRBJ1-6, with D hard to call. Trimming cost V 2 bases and J 6 bases, with 11 bases left between them. Germline V gene lookup returns CDR1 MNHNS and CDR2 SASEGT. The CDR3 runs to 15 residues. This chain's CDR3 is CASSEYGPSNSPLHF. The CDR3 DNA reads as TGTGCCAGCAGTGAATATGGCCCTAGTAATTCACCCCTCCACTTT.

This chain joins TRBV18 and TRBJ2-6; D uncertain. Germline CDR1 reads KGHSH; CDR2 reads LQKENI. This CDR3 is 16 amino acids long. The V gene lost 3 bases and the J gene lost 0 bases, with 9 bases spanning the gap. The CDR3 DNA reads as TGTGCCAGCTCACCTGGGGTAAGCTCTGGGGCCAACGTCCTGACTTTC. Protein: CASSPGVSSGANVLTF.

J is TRBJ2-3 and V is TRBV11-2, with D unresolved. With 4 bases removed from V and 0 bases from J, the gap between germline ends came to 20 bases. The CDR3 covers 18 residues. Looked up from germline, CDR1 is SGHAT and CDR2 is FQNNGV. The CDR3 coding sequence is TGTGCCAGCAGCTCCAGGCAAAGGCGCGGAAATAGCACAGATACGCAGTATTTT. Protein product: CASSSRQRRGNSTDTQYF.

DNA for the CDR3: TGTGCCAGCAGTACCCCCATGGTTGCCGGAAACACCATATATTTT. It specifies CASSTPMVAGNTIYF. The chain combines TRBV28 with TRBJ1-3; no reliable D call. The CDR3 length is 15 residues. Germline loops: CDR1 MDHEN, CDR2 SYDVKM. V was cut by 5 bases and J by 4 bases, with 15 bases left in between.

The V gene is TRBV28, the J gene TRBJ1-5, with D perhaps matching TRBD1 (5 bases). This CDR3 has 13 amino acids. Per germline, CDR1 MDHEN and CDR2 SYDVKM. Trimming removed 4 bases at V and 5 bases at J, with 9 bases between. CDR3 DNA: TGTGCCAGCAGTTGGGGGATTGATCAGCCCCAGCATTTT. Its protein is CASSWGIDQPQHF.

This clone was seen just once. The V gene is TRBV15, the J gene TRBJ1-4; the D is unclear. Between the trimmed V and J ends, which lost 0 bases and 8 bases, there was a span of 16 bases. Germline CDR1 is LNHNV and CDR2 is YYDKDF (reference sequence). The CDR3 consists of 16 residues. Written as DNA, the CDR3 is TGTGCCACCAGCAGAGATCGCTCGGCACAGAACGAAAAACTGTTTTTT. This translates into CATSRDRSAQNEKLFF.

The chain is built from TRBV5-4 and TRBJ2-5; D call uncertain. The CDR3 has 15 amino acids. Germline CDR1 reads SGHNT; CDR2 reads YYREEE (reference sequence). V was cut by 2 bases and J by 0 bases, with 11 bases left in between. The CDR3 loop is CASSFTVEDQETQYF. The CDR3 DNA reads TGTGCCAGCAGCTTCACTGTTGAGGACCAAGAGACCCAGTACTTC.

The chain couples TRBV20-1 to TRBJ2-7; possibly TRBD2 for D (5 bases). V was trimmed by 3 bases and J by 2 bases, leaving 11 bases between them. Germline V gene data show CDR1 as DFQATT and CDR2 as SNEGSKA (reference sequence). There are 13 residues in the CDR3. The CDR3 region is CSASIASPYEQYF. The CDR3 DNA is TGCAGTGCTAGTATTGCTAGCCCCTACGAGCAGTACTTC.

The chain is built from TRBV5-1 and TRBJ1-4, with D perhaps TRBD1 (5 bases). From germline, CDR1 is SGHRS and CDR2 YFSETQ. CDR3 size: 15 residues. V was cut by 4 bases and J by 4 bases, with 14 bases left in between. CDR3 DNA sequence: TGCGCCAGCAGCAGTTCGACAGCTCTTAATGAAAAACTGTTTTTT. Its protein product is CASSSSTALNEKLFF.

The chain is built from TRBV5-8 and TRBJ2-7, with 7 bases matching TRBD1. Per the germline V gene, CDR1 is SGHTS and CDR2 is YDEGEE. The V segment lost 3 bases and the J segment 6 bases; nucleotides outside the gene matches: 12. This CDR3 region has 15 residues. The CDR3 nucleotides read TGTGCCAGCAGCTACCCCGGGACAGAGAAGGGCGAGCAGTACTTC. Translated: CASSYPGTEKGEQYF.